Following are 14 T cell receptor beta chains from one sample sequenced in a study of STAT3 mutations in large granular lymphocyte leukemia. Their recognized antigens are unknown. Only in-frame clones appear in the TCRdb table, and some are missing; sequencing was by immunoSEQ multiplex PCR. This sample has over 30,000 clones; approximately 86% occur once, and the top ten carry roughly an eighth. Broader study findings: At least one immunodominant TCR beta clonotype appeared in every T-cell large granular lymphocyte leukemia patient.

The sample comprised peripheral blood mononuclear cells. The receptors shown here come from a man in his 60s with T-cell large granular lymphocyte leukemia. Some clones in this sample may be carry-over from other donors' samples.

The chain carries TRBV5-1 and TRBJ1-2; weak D call: TRBD1 (5 bases). CDR1 is SGHRS and CDR2 is YFSETQ in the germline V gene. CDR3 size: 14 residues. Trimming pared 2 bases from V and 4 bases from J, leaving 12 bases between. The DNA for the CDR3 is TGCGCCAGCAGCTTAGGGGCCGGGAGCTATGGCTACACCTTC. Amino acids: CASSLGAGSYGYTF.

V gene TRBV28 combines with J gene TRBJ2-7; D may be TRBD2 (5 bases). Per the germline V gene, CDR1 is MDHEN and CDR2 is SYDVKM. The length of the CDR3 is 14 residues. V lost 5 bases and J lost 6, with 17 bases in between. As DNA, the CDR3 is TGTGCCAGCAGTGGCCCCCCTAGCCAGCTCGAGCAGTACTTC. This translates into CASSGPPSQLEQYF. The full variable domain, rest sourced from reference TRBV28 and TRBJ2-7, is DVKVTQSSRYLVKRTGEKVFLECVQDMDHENMFWYRQDPGLGLRLIYFSYDVKMKEKGDIPEGYSVSREKKERFSLILESASTNQTSMYLCASSGPPSQLEQYFGPGTRLTVT.

The chain links TRBV30 to TRBJ2-5; 7 bases align to TRBD2. V dropped 1 base and J dropped 13; count of bases not matched to a gene: 6. CDR1 and CDR2 (germline): GTSNPN, SVGIG (reference sequence). The CDR3 totals 11 residues. As DNA, the CDR3 is TGTGCCTGGAGTGGGGGGGGTACGATGTACTTC. Amino acids: CAWSGGGTMYF.

This clone was found once. The J gene is TRBJ2-5, the V gene TRBV5-1; D is unclear. The CDR3 extends over 15 amino acids. Trimming took 1 base from V and 0 from J, leaving 10 bases between them. The germline V gene encodes CDR1 SGHRS and CDR2 YFSETQ. The CDR3, as DNA: TGCGCCAGCAGCTTGTCTGGCAGTAACCAAGAGACCCAGTACTTC. Its protein is CASSLSGSNQETQYF.

On this clone: Other DNA sequences in this specimen translate into the identical CDR3. The J gene is TRBJ1-5, the V gene TRBV7-2, with 8 bases lining up with TRBD1. This CDR3 comprises 15 residues. The V gene end was trimmed by 6 bases and the J gene end by 2 bases; junction bases not matched to a gene: 6. The germline V gene has CDR1 SGHTA and CDR2 FQGNSA. The CDR3 sequence: CASSPDRGGNQPQHF. The CDR3 bases are TGTGCCAGCAGTCCAGACAGGGGTGGCAATCAGCCCCAGCATTTT.

This chain connects TRBV1 to TRBJ2-1; the table's D call TRBD2 went unverified against the DNA. TRBV1 is designated a pseudogene. This CDR3 has 16 residues. This CDR3 reads CTSSPTGLAGFDEQFF. CDR3 DNA sequence: TGCACCAGCAGCCCTACTGGGCTAGCGGGATTCGATGAGCAGTTCTTC.

Only one count was recorded for this clone. The chain recombines TRBV29-1 with TRBJ2-5; D ambiguous. Trimming left V 6 bases short and J 4 bases short, with 9 bases between. The germline V gene has CDR1 SQVTM and CDR2 ANQGSEA. The CDR3 is 11 residues long. The CDR3: CSVSTRETQYF. CDR3 bases: TGCAGCGTCTCGACCCGAGAGACCCAGTACTTC.

The chain has TRBV27 and TRBJ1-2, with 10 bases fitting TRBD1. Germline assignment: CDR1 MNHEY and CDR2 SMNVEV (reference sequence). Losses at the gene ends were 6 bases for V and 4 bases for J; bases not matched to a gene: 14. This CDR3 has 17 residues. The CDR3 region has the DNA TGTGCCAGCAGCTCGAACGCGAGGGGACAGGGGATCTATGGCTACACCTTC. Its protein product is CASSSNARGQGIYGYTF.

This chain uses TRBV2 with TRBJ1-1, with 8 bases identical to TRBD1. V lost 3 bases, J lost 5 bases, and 2 bases stayed unmatched. The CDR3 spans 13 residues. Germline-derived CDR1 and CDR2 are SNHLY and FYNNEI. CDR3 loop: CASSDTGGTEAFF. The CDR3 coding sequence is TGTGCCAGCAGTGATACAGGGGGGACTGAAGCTTTCTTT.

CDR3 in amino acids: CASLQGLGTYEQYF. CDR3 nucleotide sequence: TGTGCCAGCCTCCAGGGACTAGGGACCTACGAGCAGTACTTC. V gene TRBV7-8 combines with J gene TRBJ2-7, with 8 bases identical to TRBD2. Trimming at V came to 8 bases and at J to 2 bases, leaving 8 bases not matched to a gene. Germline CDR1 and CDR2: SGHVS and FQNEAQ. CDR3 length: 14 residues.

V and J are TRBV29-1 and TRBJ2-3; 7 nucleotides match TRBD1. The germline V gene encodes CDR1 SQVTM and CDR2 ANQGSEA. V was clipped by 7 bases and J by 2 bases; unmatched bases: 6. The CDR3 spans 13 residues. CDR3 region: CSGNRGVTDTQYF. DNA of the CDR3: TGCAGCGGTAACAGGGGCGTCACAGATACGCAGTATTTT.

CDR3 nucleotide sequence: TGTGCCTGGAGTACCTCAGAGGGCAGGAATGGCTACACCTTC. Translation: CAWSTSEGRNGYTF. The chain is built from TRBV30 and TRBJ1-2; D remains unclear. This CDR3 is built from 14 residues. V lost 2 bases and J lost 6, with 16 bases in between. Germline V CDR1 and CDR2: GTSNPN, SVGIG (reference sequence). Combining the CDR3 with reference TRBV30 and TRBJ1-2 gives the whole variable domain SQTIHQWPATLVQPVGSPLSLECTVEGTSNPNLYWYRQAAGRGLQLLFYSVGIGQISSEVPQNLSASRPQDRQFILSSKKLLLSDSGFYLCAWSTSEGRNGYTFGSGTRLTVV.

The V and J genes are TRBV10-2 and TRBJ2-7; TRBD2 matches 12 bases. The germline V gene encodes CDR1 WSHSY and CDR2 SAAADI. V was pared by 10 bases and J by 1 base, with 8 bases of the junction left unmatched. The CDR3 runs to 15 residues. The CDR3 DNA is TGCGCCACCGGTCCTGGACTAGCGGGATCCTACGAGCAGTACTTC. This codes for CATGPGLAGSYEQYF.

The rearrangement joins TRBV6-1 to TRBJ2-7, with 10 bases matching TRBD1. The CDR3 has 16 residues. V was pared by 4 bases and J by 4 bases, with 10 bases of the junction left unmatched. The V gene's germline CDR1 is MNHNS and CDR2 SASEGT. The CDR3 region has the DNA TGTGCCAGCAGTGGCTCGACAGGGGGCGGAGTATACGAGCAGTACTTC. Protein sequence: CASSGSTGGGVYEQYF.